The 30 T cell receptor beta chains below come from one sample, sequenced in a study of blood T cells in healthy people across ages. A second about 6 to 11 cycle PCR used barcoded and J-beta primers. In TCRdb, the 5' RACE reads were re-called with MiXCR into one record per CDR3 protein. This table has roughly 2 million distinct CDR3 sequences, 49% appearing once. The sample comprised blood. The receptors shown here come from a woman aged 40 to 55 in good health.

This sequence joins TRBV6-1 and TRBJ2-7; TRBD2 matches 9 bases. The DNA end lines up better with TRBJ2-5; the J call may be wrong. Germline V gene sequence: CDR1 MNHNS, CDR2 SASEGT. The CDR3 is 15 amino acids. This CDR3 is CASRPVTSGPETQYF. The CDR3 nucleotides read TGTGCCAGCAGACCCGTGACTAGCGGCCCGGAGACCCAGTACTTC.

This clonotype occurred a few times. The rearrangement joins TRBV9 to TRBJ2-1; TRBD2 agrees at 10 bases. V trimming: 0 bases; J trimming: 8 bases; junction bases outside the gene matches: 8. Per germline, CDR1 SGDLS and CDR2 YYNGEE. The CDR3 totals 16 residues. This CDR3 reads CASSVAPAGGSHEQFF. The CDR3 DNA reads TGTGCCAGCAGCGTAGCTCCAGCGGGGGGGTCCCATGAGCAGTTCTTC.

This clonotype was seen only a few times. The CDR3 loop is CASSLVPTGRGSETQYF. CDR3 sequence (DNA): TGTGCCAGCAGTTTAGTGCCAACAGGGAGGGGATCGGAGACCCAGTACTTC. The rearrangement joins TRBV28 to TRBJ2-5; the D gene is possibly TRBD2 (7 bases). V was clipped by 2 bases and J by 5 bases, with 21 bases between them. CDR3 size: 17 residues. Looked up from germline, CDR1 is MDHEN and CDR2 is SYDVKM.

The chain combines TRBV3-1 with TRBJ2-7; D is perhaps TRBD2 (6 bases). The CDR3 is 14 amino acids. Trimming left V 4 bases short and J 2 bases short, with 12 bases between. The germline CDR1 and CDR2 sequences are LGHDT and YNNKEL (reference sequence). This CDR3 is CASSPGDGAYEQYF. CDR3 DNA sequence: TGTGCCAGCAGCCCGGGGGACGGAGCCTACGAGCAGTACTTC.

About this clonotype itself: A junction end diverges from the germline sequence, so it may reflect a read error. The gene calls are TRBV20-1 and TRBJ2-5, with D unresolved. The CDR3 runs to 14 residues. Germline values: CDR1 DFQATT, CDR2 SNEGSKA (reference sequence). The CDR3 DNA reads as TGCAGCGCTAAGCCTGCACGGTACCAAGAGACCCAGTACTTC. Translating gives CSAKPARYQETQYF.

J is TRBJ2-4 and V is TRBV6-2 or TRBV6-3, with 7 bases matching TRBD2. The J call may be in error: the DNA end matches TRBJ2-7 better. From germline, CDR1 is MNHEY and CDR2 SVGEGT. This CDR3 spans 14 amino acids. This chain's CDR3 is CASSYFGGRNEQYF. The CDR3 DNA is TGTGCCAGCAGTTACTTCGGGGGGAGGAACGAGCAGTACTTC.

There are a few counts of this clonotype. The chain recombines TRBV9 with TRBJ2-5; no firm D call. Trimming pared 2 bases from V and 0 bases from J, leaving 17 bases between. The CDR3 consists of 17 residues. The V gene's germline CDR1 is SGDLS and CDR2 YYNGEE. Written as DNA, the CDR3 is TGTGCCAGCAGCGTCGGTCTTCCCGGACCCTACCAAGAGACCCAGTACTTC. Protein: CASSVGLPGPYQETQYF. Full variable domain (rest looked up from reference TRBV9 and TRBJ2-5): DSGVTQTPKHLITATGQRVTLRCSPRSGDLSVYWYQQSLDQGLQFLIQYYNGEERAKGNILERFSAQQFPDLHSELNLSSLELGDSALYFCASSVGLPGPYQETQYFGPGTRLLVL.

The gene calls are TRBV6-2 or TRBV6-3 and TRBJ2-3; possible D gene TRBD2, 5 bases. Trimming removed 6 bases at V and 10 bases at J, with 14 bases between. There are 12 residues in the CDR3. Germline lookup yields CDR1 MNHEY and CDR2 SVGEGT. For the CDR3, the DNA is TGTGCCAGCAGCTTGCCTCCCGGGGCGCAGTATTTT. The encoded protein is CASSLPPGAQYF.

This rearrangement joins TRBV6-6 to TRBJ2-5, with TRBD1 matching over 10 bases. Germline CDR1 is MNHNY and CDR2 is SVGAGI (reference sequence). V shed 6 bases and J 5 bases; nucleotides not matched to a gene: 9. This CDR3 spans 15 amino acids. The CDR3 region is CASRDWTGGGETQYF. The CDR3 nucleotides read TGTGCCAGCAGGGATTGGACAGGGGGAGGGGAGACCCAGTACTTC.

The rearrangement uses TRBV4-3 and TRBJ2-3; 9 bases line up with TRBD2. The CDR3 runs to 18 residues. Germline CDR1 LGHNA, CDR2 YSLEER. The V and J ends lost 1 base and 0 bases, in that order; junction bases with no gene match: 8. The CDR3 nucleotides are TGCGCCAGCAGCCAAGCGCATTCTAGCGGGGCTAGCACAGATACGCAGTATTTT. It yields the protein CASSQAHSSGASTDTQYF.

The chain combines TRBV29-1 with TRBJ2-7, with D possibly TRBD2 on 5 matching bases. The V gene lost 0 bases and the J gene lost 0 bases, with 6 bases spanning the gap. There are 13 residues in the CDR3. Germline CDR1 is SQVTM and CDR2 is ANQGSEA. CDR3 loop: CSVEEDFSYEQYF. In DNA form, the CDR3 reads TGCAGCGTTGAAGAGGACTTCTCCTACGAGCAGTACTTC.

This clonotype occurred a few times. This chain uses TRBV4-2 with TRBJ1-4; D is undetermined. Germline CDR1 and CDR2: LGHNA and YNFKEQ. The length of the CDR3 is 14 residues. Trimming took off 2 bases at V and 7 bases at J, with 11 bases between the two ends. The CDR3 nucleotides read TGTGCCAGCAGCCAACTCGTTTCCGGTGAAAAACTGTTTTTT. Translating gives CASSQLVSGEKLFF.

On this clonotype itself: Germline is not matched at one junction end, which may reflect a read error. V gene TRBV29-1 combines with J gene TRBJ2-3; 7 bases match TRBD1. The CDR3 contains 12 residues. From germline, CDR1 is SQVTM and CDR2 ANQGSEA. CDR3 region: CSVVTGPNTQYF. CDR3 sequence (DNA): TGTAGCGTTGTGACAGGGCCGAATACGCAGTATTTT.

The genes are TRBV3-1 and TRBJ2-5, with 7 positions matching TRBD1. The CDR3 runs 13 residues. J was trimmed by 4 bases and V by 3 bases; bases with no gene match: 2. Germline assignment: CDR1 LGHDT and CDR2 YNNKEL (reference sequence). The CDR3 is CASSHGTVETQYF. DNA for the CDR3: TGTGCCAGCAGCCACGGGACAGTAGAGACCCAGTACTTC.

The chain combines TRBV20-1 with TRBJ2-1; 12 bases line up with TRBD2. V gave up 6 bases and J gave up 2 bases; unmatched junction bases: 5. This CDR3 region has 15 residues. The germline V gene has CDR1 DFQATT and CDR2 SNEGSKA (reference sequence). The CDR3 is CSADRLAGAYNEQFF. DNA of the CDR3: TGCAGTGCAGACCGACTAGCGGGGGCCTACAATGAGCAGTTCTTC.

The table lists this clonotype with a few counts. The chain joins TRBV11-1 to TRBJ2-4, with D possibly being TRBD1 or TRBD2 (5 bases each). Per germline, CDR1 SGHAT and CDR2 FQDESV (reference sequence). The CDR3 runs 22 residues. V shed 1 base and J shed 0 bases, with 28 bases lying between them. The DNA of the CDR3 is TGTGCCAGCAGCTTAGGGGGTTTAGGAGGACACCCGGCGACCTTAGCCAAAAACATTCAGTACTTC. It yields the protein CASSLGGLGGHPATLAKNIQYF.

The table lists this clonotype with a count of one. The chain combines TRBV6-2 or TRBV6-3 with TRBJ2-1, with D perhaps matching TRBD1 (6 bases). The V end was cut by 6 bases, the J end by 6 bases, with 15 bases between. Germline V gene lookup returns CDR1 MNHEY and CDR2 SVGEGT. The CDR3 extends over 14 amino acids. The CDR3 nucleotides read TGTGCCAGCAGGGAGACAGGTCCGCGCAATGAGCAGTTCTTC. Residues: CASRETGPRNEQFF.

The chain combines TRBV7-9 with TRBJ1-2; no definite D call. CDR3 length: 12 residues. CDR1 and CDR2 from the germline V gene are SEHNR and FQNEAQ (reference sequence). V lost 4 bases, J lost 8 bases, and 11 bases lay in between. CDR3 residues: CASSWEPLGYTF. The CDR3 nucleotides are TGTGCCAGCAGCTGGGAACCCCTCGGCTACACCTTC. Looking up the rest from reference TRBV7-9 and TRBJ1-2 gives the full variable domain: DTGVSQNPRHKITKRGQNVTFRCDPISEHNRLYWYRQTLGQGPEFLTYFQNEAQLEKSRLLSDRFSAERPKGSFSTLEIQRTEQGDSAMYLCASSWEPLGYTFGSGTRLTVV.

Only a few counts were recorded for this clonotype. The rearrangement joins TRBV20-1 to TRBJ1-5; TRBD1 is a possible D gene (5 bases). The CDR3 extends over 15 amino acids. Germline V gene lookup returns CDR1 DFQATT and CDR2 SNEGSKA (reference sequence). Trimming took off 6 bases at V and 2 bases at J, with 17 bases between the two ends. The CDR3 DNA sequence: TGCAGTGCCCGGGGGGGGACTCGGCGCAATCAGCCCCAGCATTTT. It translates to CSARGGTRRNQPQHF.

The chain couples TRBV12-3 or TRBV12-4 to TRBJ2-1; 10 positions agree with TRBD2. The trim removed 1 base at V and 5 bases at J, leaving 5 bases unmatched. This CDR3 is built from 16 residues. The CDR3 here is CASSLGLAGVNNEQFF. For the CDR3, the DNA is TGTGCCAGCAGTTTAGGGCTAGCGGGGGTTAACAATGAGCAGTTCTTC.

This clonotype was found many times. The chain joins TRBV27 to TRBJ2-5; D possibly matches TRBD1 or TRBD2 (5 bases each). The V gene lost 6 bases and the J gene lost 4 bases, with 12 bases spanning the gap. CDR1 and CDR2 from the germline V gene are MNHEY and SMNVEV (reference sequence). The CDR3 has 13 residues. CDR3 coding DNA: TGTGCCAGCAGCTTTCCCGGGGCAGAGACCCAGTACTTC. It yields the protein CASSFPGAETQYF.

The rearrangement joins TRBV3-1 to TRBJ1-2, with D perhaps TRBD1 (5 bases). Germline V CDR1 and CDR2: LGHDT, YNNKEL (reference sequence). This CDR3 spans 13 amino acids. V lost 2 bases and J 7 bases, leaving 11 bases between the germline ends. The CDR3 nucleotides are TGTGCCAGCAGCCAAAAGGGGTCAGGTGGCTACACCTTC. Translated: CASSQKGSGGYTF.

J is TRBJ2-1 and V is TRBV28; TRBD2 might be the D (5 bases). The V and J ends lost 4 bases and 6 bases respectively, with 13 bases between them. The germline V gene encodes CDR1 MDHEN and CDR2 SYDVKM. This CDR3 is 14 amino acids long. CDR3 protein: CASSSGGLSNEQFF. The CDR3 DNA sequence: TGTGCCAGCAGTTCCGGTGGACTGTCCAATGAGCAGTTCTTC.

This clonotype was seen more than once but under ten times. The chain has TRBV2 and TRBJ2-1; TRBD2 agrees at 10 bases. The CDR3 contains 17 residues. With V trimmed by 4 bases and J by 4 bases, 10 bases remained unmatched. CDR1 and CDR2 from the germline V gene are SNHLY and FYNNEI. The CDR3 DNA reads as TGTGCCAGCAGTGTCGAGAGCGGGGGGGTACCGTACAATGAGCAGTTCTTC. Its translation is CASSVESGGVPYNEQFF.

The V and J genes are TRBV20-1 and TRBJ1-1; a weak D match, TRBD1 (5 bases). In germline, CDR1 is DFQATT, CDR2 SNEGSKA (reference sequence). V was clipped by 3 bases and J by 10 bases, with 9 bases between them. The CDR3 runs to 10 residues. CDR3 sequence: CSASMGGAFF. The DNA of the CDR3 is TGCAGTGCTAGTATGGGGGGAGCTTTCTTT.

V gene TRBV29-1 combines with J gene TRBJ2-3; the match to TRBD1 covers 7 bases. This CDR3 has 12 amino acids. Germline V CDR1 and CDR2: SQVTM, ANQGSEA. This CDR3 reads CRAEGAADTQYF. The CDR3 bases are TGCAGAGCCGAGGGGGCGGCAGATACGCAGTATTTT.

This clonotype was detected a few times. The chain recombines TRBV7-9 with TRBJ2-7; TRBD2 aligns across 10 bases. This CDR3 has 15 residues. J was trimmed by 7 bases and V by 5 bases; bases with no gene match: 11. Germline V gene sequence: CDR1 SEHNR, CDR2 FQNEAQ (reference sequence). The CDR3 is CASSNSGGGISEQYF. The CDR3 coding sequence is TGTGCCAGCAGCAACAGCGGGGGGGGTATATCTGAGCAGTACTTC.

This clonotype has a handful of counts. The chain employs TRBV20-1 and TRBJ2-7; 9 bases are shared with TRBD1. The CDR3 extends over 13 amino acids. CDR1 is DFQATT, CDR2 SNEGSKA, per germline (reference sequence). Germline trimming cut 7 bases from V and 3 bases from J; bases unmatched to any gene: 7. DNA of the CDR3: TGCAGTGTTCCGGGACAGGGAGTCTACGAGCAGTACTTC. The encoded protein is CSVPGQGVYEQYF.

The chain is built from TRBV10-3 and TRBJ1-1, with TRBD1 as a possible D gene (6 bases). The CDR3 consists of 13 residues. The ends were cut back, 8 bases at V and 0 bases at J, with 10 bases in the middle. Per germline, CDR1 ENHRY and CDR2 SYGVKD. The CDR3: CAIAGHLNTEAFF. For the CDR3, the DNA is TGTGCCATCGCGGGACATCTGAACACTGAAGCTTTCTTT.

This chain connects TRBV7-8 to TRBJ1-5; maybe TRBD1 (5 bases). CDR3 length: 16 amino acids. Germline CDR1 SGHVS, CDR2 FQNEAQ. Deletions cut 1 base from V and 7 bases from J, with 17 bases between. CDR3 nucleotide sequence: TGTGCCAGCAGCTTAGGCGGGGGAGCTCTGGGCCAGCCCCAGCATTTT. It translates to CASSLGGGALGQPQHF.